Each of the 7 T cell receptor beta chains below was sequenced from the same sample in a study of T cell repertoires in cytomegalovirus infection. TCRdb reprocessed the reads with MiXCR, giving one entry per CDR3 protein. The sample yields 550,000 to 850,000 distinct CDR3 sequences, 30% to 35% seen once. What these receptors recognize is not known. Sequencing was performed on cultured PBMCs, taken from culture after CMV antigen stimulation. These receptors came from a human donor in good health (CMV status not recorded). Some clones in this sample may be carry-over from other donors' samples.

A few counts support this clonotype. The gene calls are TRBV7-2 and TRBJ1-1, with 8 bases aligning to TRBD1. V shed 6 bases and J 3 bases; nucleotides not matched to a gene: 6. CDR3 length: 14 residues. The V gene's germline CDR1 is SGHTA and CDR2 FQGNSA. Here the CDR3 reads CASSPPGGYTEAFF. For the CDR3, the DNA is TGTGCCAGCAGTCCACCAGGGGGCTACACTGAAGCTTTCTTT.

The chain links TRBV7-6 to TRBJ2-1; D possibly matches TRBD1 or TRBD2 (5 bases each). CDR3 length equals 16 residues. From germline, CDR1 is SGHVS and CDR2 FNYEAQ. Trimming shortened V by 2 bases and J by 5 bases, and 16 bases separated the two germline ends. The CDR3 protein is CASSLRPGTDDNEQFF. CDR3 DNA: TGTGCCAGCAGCTTAAGGCCCGGGACGGATGACAATGAGCAGTTCTTC. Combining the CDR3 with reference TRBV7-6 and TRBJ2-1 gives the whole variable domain GAGVSQSPRYKVTKRGQDVALRCDPISGHVSLYWYRQALGQGPEFLTYFNYEAQQDKSGLPNDRFSAERPEGSISTLTIQRTEQRDSAMYRCASSLRPGTDDNEQFFGPGTRLTVL.

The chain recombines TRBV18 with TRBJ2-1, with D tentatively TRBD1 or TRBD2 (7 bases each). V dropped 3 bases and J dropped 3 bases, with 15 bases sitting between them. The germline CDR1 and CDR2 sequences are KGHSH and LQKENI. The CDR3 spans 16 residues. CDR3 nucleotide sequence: TGTGCCAGCTCACCCAGCGGGACAGCGAGCTACAATGAGCAGTTCTTC. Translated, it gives CASSPSGTASYNEQFF. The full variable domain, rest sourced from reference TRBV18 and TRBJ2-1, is NAGVMQNPRHLVRRRGQEARLRCSPMKGHSHVYWYRQLPEEGLKFMVYLQKENIIDESGMPKERFSAEFPKEGPSILRIQQVVRGDSAAYFCASSPSGTASYNEQFFGPGTRLTVL.

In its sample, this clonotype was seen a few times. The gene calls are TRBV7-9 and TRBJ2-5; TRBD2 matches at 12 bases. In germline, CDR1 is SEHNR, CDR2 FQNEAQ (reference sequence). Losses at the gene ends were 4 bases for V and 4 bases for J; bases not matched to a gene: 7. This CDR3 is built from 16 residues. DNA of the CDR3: TGTGCCAGCAGCTCCGGACTAGCGGGGCTCCGAGAGACCCAGTACTTC. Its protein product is CASSSGLAGLRETQYF.

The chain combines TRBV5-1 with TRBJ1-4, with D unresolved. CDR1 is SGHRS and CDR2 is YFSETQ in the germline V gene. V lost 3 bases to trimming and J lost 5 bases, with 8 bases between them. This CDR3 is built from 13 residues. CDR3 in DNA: TGCGCCAGCAGCTCGGCGGGGAATGAAAAACTGTTTTTT. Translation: CASSSAGNEKLFF.

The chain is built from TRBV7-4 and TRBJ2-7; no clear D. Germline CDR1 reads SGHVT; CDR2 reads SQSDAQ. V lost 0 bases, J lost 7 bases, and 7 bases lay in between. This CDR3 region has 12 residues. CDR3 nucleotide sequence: TGTGCCAGCAGCTTAGCGCCTTGGGAGCAGTACTTC. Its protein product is CASSLAPWEQYF.

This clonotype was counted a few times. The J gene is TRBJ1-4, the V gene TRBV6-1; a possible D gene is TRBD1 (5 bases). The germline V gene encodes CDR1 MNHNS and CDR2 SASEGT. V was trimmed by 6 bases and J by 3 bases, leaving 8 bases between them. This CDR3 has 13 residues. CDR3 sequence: CASSGGPNEKLFF. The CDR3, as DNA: TGTGCCAGCAGCGGGGGTCCTAATGAAAAACTGTTTTTT.